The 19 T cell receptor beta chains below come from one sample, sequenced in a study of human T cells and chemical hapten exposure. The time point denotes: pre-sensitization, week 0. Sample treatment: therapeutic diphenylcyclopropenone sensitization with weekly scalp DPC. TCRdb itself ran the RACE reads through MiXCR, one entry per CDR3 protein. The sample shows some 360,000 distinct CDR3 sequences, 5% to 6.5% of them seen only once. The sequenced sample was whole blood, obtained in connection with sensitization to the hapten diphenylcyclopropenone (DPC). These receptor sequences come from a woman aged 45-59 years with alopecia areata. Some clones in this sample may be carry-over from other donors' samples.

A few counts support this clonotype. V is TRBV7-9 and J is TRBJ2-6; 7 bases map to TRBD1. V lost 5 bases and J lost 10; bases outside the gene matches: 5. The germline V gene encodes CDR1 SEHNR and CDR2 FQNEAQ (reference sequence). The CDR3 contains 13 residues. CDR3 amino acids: CASSLGGENVLTF. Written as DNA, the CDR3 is TGTGCCAGCAGCCTAGGGGGCGAAAACGTCCTGACTTTC.

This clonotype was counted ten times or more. CDR3 amino acids: CASILYRAGGYEQYF. The CDR3 DNA is TGTGCCAGCATTTTGTATCGGGCAGGGGGCTACGAGCAGTACTTC. The chain uses TRBV2 and TRBJ2-7; TRBD1 aligns across 7 bases. This CDR3 has 15 amino acids. Unmatched junction bases numbered 12, after V lost 7 bases and J lost 3 bases. Germline assignment: CDR1 SNHLY and CDR2 FYNNEI.

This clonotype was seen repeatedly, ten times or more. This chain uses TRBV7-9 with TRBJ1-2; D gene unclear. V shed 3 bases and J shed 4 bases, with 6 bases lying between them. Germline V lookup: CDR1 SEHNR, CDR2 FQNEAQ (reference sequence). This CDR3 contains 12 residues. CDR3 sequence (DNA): TGTGCCAGCAGCTTGCGAAGCTATGGCTACACCTTC. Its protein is CASSLRSYGYTF.

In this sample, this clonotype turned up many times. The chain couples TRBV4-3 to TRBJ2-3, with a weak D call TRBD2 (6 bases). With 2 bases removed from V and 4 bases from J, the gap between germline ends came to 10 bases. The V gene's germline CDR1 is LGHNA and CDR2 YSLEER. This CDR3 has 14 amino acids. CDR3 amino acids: CASSQQGDSDTQYF. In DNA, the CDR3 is TGCGCCAGCAGCCAACAAGGGGACTCAGATACGCAGTATTTT.

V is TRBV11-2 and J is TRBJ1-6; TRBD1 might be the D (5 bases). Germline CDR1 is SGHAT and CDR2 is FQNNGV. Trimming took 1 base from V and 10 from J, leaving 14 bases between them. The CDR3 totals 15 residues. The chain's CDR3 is CASSLAFGGNSPLHF. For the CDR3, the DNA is TGTGCCAGCAGCTTAGCGTTCGGGGGAAACTCACCCCTCCACTTT. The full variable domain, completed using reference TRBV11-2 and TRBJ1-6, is EAGVAQSPRYKIIEKRQSVAFWCNPISGHATLYWYQQILGQGPKLLIQFQNNGVVDDSQLPKDRFSAERLKGVDSTLKIQPAKLEDSAVYLCASSLAFGGNSPLHFGNGTRLTVT.

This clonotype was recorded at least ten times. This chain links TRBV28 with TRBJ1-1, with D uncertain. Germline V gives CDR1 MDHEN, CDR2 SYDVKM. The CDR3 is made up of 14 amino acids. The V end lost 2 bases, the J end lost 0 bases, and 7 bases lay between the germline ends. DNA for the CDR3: TGTGCCAGCAGTTTACAACAGCTGAACACTGAAGCTTTCTTT. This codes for CASSLQQLNTEAFF.

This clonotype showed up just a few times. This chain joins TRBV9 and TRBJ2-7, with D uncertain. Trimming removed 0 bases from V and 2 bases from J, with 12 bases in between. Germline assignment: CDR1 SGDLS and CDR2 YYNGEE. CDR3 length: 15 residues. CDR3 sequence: CASSVDGSQPYEQYF. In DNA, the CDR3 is TGTGCCAGCAGCGTAGACGGCAGTCAACCCTACGAGCAGTACTTC.

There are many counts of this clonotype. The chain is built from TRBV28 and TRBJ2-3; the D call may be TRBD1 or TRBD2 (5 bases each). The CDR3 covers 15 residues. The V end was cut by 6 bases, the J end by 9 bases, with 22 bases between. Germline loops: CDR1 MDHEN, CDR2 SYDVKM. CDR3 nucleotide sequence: TGTGCCAGCAGGCACCGCCGGGACCCCGGAGGCACGCAGTATTTT. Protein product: CASRHRRDPGGTQYF.

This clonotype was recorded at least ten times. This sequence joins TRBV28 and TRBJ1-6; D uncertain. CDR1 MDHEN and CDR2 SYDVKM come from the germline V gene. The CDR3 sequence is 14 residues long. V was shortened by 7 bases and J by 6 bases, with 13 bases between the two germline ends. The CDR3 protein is CASKVPIGNSPLHF. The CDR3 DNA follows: TGTGCCAGCAAGGTTCCTATCGGTAATTCACCCCTCCACTTT.

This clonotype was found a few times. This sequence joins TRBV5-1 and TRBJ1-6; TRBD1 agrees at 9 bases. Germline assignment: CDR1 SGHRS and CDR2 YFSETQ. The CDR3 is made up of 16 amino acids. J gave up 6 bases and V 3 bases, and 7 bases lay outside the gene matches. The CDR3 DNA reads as TGCGCCAGCAGCTCCCAAGGACAGGGGCCTAATTCACCCCTCCACTTT. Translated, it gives CASSSQGQGPNSPLHF. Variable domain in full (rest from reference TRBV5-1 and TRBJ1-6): KAGVTQTPRYLIKTRGQQVTLSCSPISGHRSVSWYQQTPGQGLQFLFEYFSETQRNKGNFPGRFSGRQFSNSRSEMNVSTLELGDSALYLCASSSQGQGPNSPLHFGNGTRLTVT.

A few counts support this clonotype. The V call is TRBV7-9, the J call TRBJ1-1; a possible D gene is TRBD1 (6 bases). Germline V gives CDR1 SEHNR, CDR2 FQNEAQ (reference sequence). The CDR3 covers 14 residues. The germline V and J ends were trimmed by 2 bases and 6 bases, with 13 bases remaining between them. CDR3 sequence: CASSLNRGTPEAFF. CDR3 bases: TGTGCCAGCAGCTTAAATAGGGGGACCCCTGAAGCTTTCTTT.

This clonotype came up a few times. The CDR3 reads CASSTSGTDYNSPLHF. The CDR3 nucleotides are TGTGCCAGCAGCACCTCCGGGACAGACTATAATTCACCCCTCCACTTT. The chain carries TRBV7-9 and TRBJ1-6, with 7 positions matching TRBD1. Germline loops: CDR1 SEHNR, CDR2 FQNEAQ (reference sequence). The CDR3 extends over 16 amino acids. V shed 5 bases, J shed 3 bases, and the junction held 7 bases outside the gene matches.

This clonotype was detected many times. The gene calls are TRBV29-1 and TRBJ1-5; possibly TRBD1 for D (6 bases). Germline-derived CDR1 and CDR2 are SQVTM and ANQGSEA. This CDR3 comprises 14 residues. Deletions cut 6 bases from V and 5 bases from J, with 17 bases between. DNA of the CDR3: TGCAGCGTGGGCCTGGGGGGCCTAGATCAGCCCCAGCATTTT. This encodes CSVGLGGLDQPQHF.

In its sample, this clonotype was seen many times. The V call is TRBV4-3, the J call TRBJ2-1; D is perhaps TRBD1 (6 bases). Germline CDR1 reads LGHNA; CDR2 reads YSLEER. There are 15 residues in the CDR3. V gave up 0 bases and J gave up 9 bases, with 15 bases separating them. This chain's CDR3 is CASSQDYYGGAEQFF. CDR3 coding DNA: TGCGCCAGCAGCCAAGATTACTATGGGGGCGCTGAGCAGTTCTTC.

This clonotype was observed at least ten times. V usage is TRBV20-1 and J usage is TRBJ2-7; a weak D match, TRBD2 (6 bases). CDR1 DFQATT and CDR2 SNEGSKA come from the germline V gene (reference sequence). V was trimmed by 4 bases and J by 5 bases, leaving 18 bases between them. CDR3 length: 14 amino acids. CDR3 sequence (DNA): TGCAGTGCTACCTTAATGACGGGAGTAGACGAGCAGTACTTC. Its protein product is CSATLMTGVDEQYF.

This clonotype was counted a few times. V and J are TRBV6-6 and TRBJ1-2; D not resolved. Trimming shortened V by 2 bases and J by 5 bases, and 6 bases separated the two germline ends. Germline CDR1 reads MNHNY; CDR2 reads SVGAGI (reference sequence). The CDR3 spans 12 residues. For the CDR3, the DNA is TGTGCCAGCAGTTACGACGATTATGGCTACACCTTC. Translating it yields CASSYDDYGYTF.

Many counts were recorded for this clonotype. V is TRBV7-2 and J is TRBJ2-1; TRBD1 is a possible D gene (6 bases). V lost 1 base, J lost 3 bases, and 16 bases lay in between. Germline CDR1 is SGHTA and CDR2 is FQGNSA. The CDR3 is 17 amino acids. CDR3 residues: CASSLGGPGTYYNEQFF. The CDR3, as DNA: TGTGCCAGCAGCTTAGGAGGTCCGGGGACATACTACAATGAGCAGTTCTTC.

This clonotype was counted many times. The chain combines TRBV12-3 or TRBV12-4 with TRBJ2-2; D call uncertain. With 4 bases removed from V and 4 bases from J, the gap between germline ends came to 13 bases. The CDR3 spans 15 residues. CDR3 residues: CASSSWLSGTGELFF. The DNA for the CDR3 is TGTGCCAGCAGTTCGTGGCTTAGTGGCACCGGGGAGCTGTTTTTT.

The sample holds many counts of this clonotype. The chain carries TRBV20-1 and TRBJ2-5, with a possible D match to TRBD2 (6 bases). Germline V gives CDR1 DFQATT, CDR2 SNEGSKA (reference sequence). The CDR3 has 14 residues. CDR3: CSGGPALVPETQYF. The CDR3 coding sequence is TGCAGCGGGGGACCTGCCCTAGTTCCAGAGACCCAGTACTTC.